This is a list of T cell receptor beta chains from one sample in a study of cytomegalovirus exposure and HLA in healthy donors. Repertoires were generated with immunoSEQ multiplex PCR, while TCRdb's copy carries only in-frame clones and drops some. The sample lists about 70,000 clones, 65% to 70% occurring once. Sample: PBMCs. Every receptor here comes from a woman aged 25 to 39 in good health and CMV-seronegative. Both conserved end residues are part of each CDR3. A D gene is named only where the DNA matches it firmly. A clone size is listed for some rows: how often the clone was seen (once, few, many), or a class if it is expanded.

TRBJ1-1	-	TRBV7-8	TRBD1	TGTGCCAGCAGCTTCGACAGGGTCGGCACTGAAGCTTTCTTT	CASSFDRVGTEAFF
TRBJ2-5	-	TRBV6-1	TRBD1	TGTGCCAGCAACCCGGGACAGCAAGAGACCCAGTACTTC	CASNPGQQETQYF
TRBJ2-2	-	TRBV14	-	TGTGCCAGCAGCCCCCAGATATCCGGGGAGCTGTTTTTT	CASSPQISGELFF
TRBJ2-1	-	TRBV5-1	TRBD2	TGCGCCAGCAAACTTCTAATCGGACTAGCTGGGATCGATGAGCAGTTCTTC	CASKLLIGLAGIDEQFF
TRBJ1-5	-	TRBV10-3	TRBD1	TGTGCCATCAGTGAGGGCAGGGGGCTCCATCAGCCCCAGCATTTT	CAISEGRGLHQPQHF
TRBJ1-1	-	TRBV28	-	TGTGCCAGTTTCTTATCCGGGTCCCCACGGAGGAACACTGAAGCTTTCTTT	CASFLSGSPRRNTEAFF
TRBJ1-6	few	TRBV27	TRBD1	TGTGCCAGCAGTCCCTCAGGGGGGTTCTATAATTCACCCCTCCACTTT	CASSPSGGFYNSPLHF
TRBJ1-5	-	TRBV4-1	-	TGCGCCAGCAGCCCGGGTCCTAGCAATCAGCCCCAGCATTTT	CASSPGPSNQPQHF
TRBJ2-1	once	TRBV29-1	TRBD1	TGCAGCGCTCGACGAGGACAGGGGGCAGGTGAGCAGTTCTTC	CSARRGQGAGEQFF
TRBJ1-2	medium-sized	TRBV6-5	-	TGTGCCAGCAGTGGGGACACTTCTAACTATGGCTACACCTTC	CASSGDTSNYGYTF
TRBJ2-1	-	TRBV19	-	TGTGCCAGTAGTATAGGACAGGTCTCCTACAATGAGCAGTTCTTC	CASSIGQVSYNEQFF
TRBJ2-5	-	TRBV7-9	TRBD1	TGTGCCAGCCGTGGCAGGGGGAACCAAGAGACCCAGTACTTC	CASRGRGNQETQYF
TRBJ2-1	-	TRBV29-1	-	TGCAGCGTATTATCGGGTTACAATGAGCGGTTCTTC	CSVLSGYNERFF
TRBJ2-3	few	TRBV2	TRBD1	TGTGCCAGCAGTGTCTGGGACAGAAGCACAGATACGCAGTATTTT	CASSVWDRSTDTQYF
TRBJ2-3	-	TRBV6-4	-	TGTGCCAGCAGCGGGGGGCCATCCCAGGATACGCAGTATTTT	CASSGGPSQDTQYF